This TCR beta chain was observed in a study of sequential checkpoint blockade in melanoma. Study overall: Matched biopsies came pretreatment and at week 13 for about 24 patients. Findings and limits, study-wide: Rising tumor T-cell fraction and clonality meant about 30 times likelier benefit.

Regarding treatment: randomized to nivolumab then ipilimumab (arm A) or the reverse (arm B). Method: immunoSEQ multiplex PCR; TCRdb's copy keeps in-frame clones and lacks some. Among some 5,100 clones listed, approximately 25% were seen once. Details on this clone: As yet, its antigen is unknown.

This material consisted of tumor tissue (inferred from file names), taken from a patient given nivolumab and ipilimumab in sequence. The TCR originated in a human donor with melanoma.

The CDR3 reads CASSLGDRGYNEQFF. The CDR3 bases are TGTGCCAGCAGCTTAGGGGACAGGGGATACAATGAGCAGTTCTTC. The chain recombines TRBV11-3 with TRBJ2-1; the match to TRBD1 covers 10 bases. Per germline, CDR1 SGHNT and CDR2 YENEEA. The CDR3 has 15 residues. The junction had 1 base not matched to a gene; V was cut back by 1 base and J by 4 bases.